A selection of T cell receptor beta chains follows, all from one sample in a study of Graves' ophthalmopathy and Graves' hyperthyroidism. TCRdb reprocessed the multiplex PCR reads via MiXCR and lists one record per CDR3 protein. The sample includes about 220,000 distinct CDR3 sequences, roughly 21% of them seen just once. Sequencing was performed on peripheral blood. These receptors came from a woman aged 50 to 60 with Graves' ophthalmopathy. Both conserved end residues are part of each CDR3. Each record gives: V gene, J gene, clone size, CDR3 protein. Size is omitted from some rows. Given values are once, few, many or a class for expanded clones.

TRBV12-3/TRBV12-4	TRBJ1-1	many	CASSLAPQGAGTEAFF
TRBV7-3	TRBJ2-5	many	CASSMTGQETQYF
TRBV29-1	TRBJ2-7	few	CSVGAGYPGYEQYF
TRBV3-1	TRBJ2-7	few	CASRGWGPYYEQYF
TRBV12-5	TRBJ1-1	many	CASGLEGLHAFF
TRBV6-1	TRBJ2-5	many	CASRVTSPETQYF
TRBV12-5	TRBJ2-7	NA	CASGLVSSAGEVEQYF
TRBV29-1	TRBJ2-7	NA	CSVVGQNSYEQYF
TRBV18	TRBJ2-7	many	CASSPTRFYEQYF
TRBV7-2	TRBJ2-5	many	CASSRSTGFGETQYF
TRBV6-1	TRBJ2-5	many	CASSEAHEKTQYF
TRBV20-1	TRBJ2-7	many	CSASPGLTYEQYF
TRBV20-1	TRBJ1-5	many	CSAGKGVPSNQPQHF
TRBV12-3/TRBV12-4	TRBJ2-5	NA	CASSPPLAGTQETQYF
TRBV6-2/TRBV6-3	TRBJ2-6	many	CASSSRWGSGANVLTF
TRBV6-1	TRBJ2-7	many	CASSEREGRYEQYF
TRBV9	TRBJ2-1	few	CASSPDGTSGSNEQFF
TRBV19	TRBJ1-6	many	CASSMVTGGNSPLHF
TRBV20-1	TRBJ2-7	NA	CSARLLWGVQRRELYEQYF
TRBV18	TRBJ2-7	few	CASSAQGYYYEQYF
TRBV11-1	TRBJ2-2	many	CASSFETPFRGAGELFF
TRBV30	TRBJ2-1	once	CAWSVRYEQLF
TRBV2	TRBJ2-5	many	CASSENLGVAGHQETQYF
TRBV12-3/TRBV12-4	TRBJ1-5	many	CASTTGSKPQHF
TRBV6-2/TRBV6-3	TRBJ2-2	many	CASSYSWTSRNTGELFF
TRBV5-1	TRBJ1-1	many	CASSLGPSRGNTEAFF
TRBV27	NA	NA	CASSFRGGGERSYEQYF
TRBV11-2	TRBJ2-7	many	CASSSRLAGGGEQYF
TRBV6-2/TRBV6-3	TRBJ1-1	many	CASAPTKFEAFF
TRBV30	TRBJ2-5	many	CAWRTQETQYF
TRBV28	TRBJ2-5	NA	CASSWTGQPETQYF
TRBV19	TRBJ2-4	many	CASSTAKNIQYF
TRBV7-8	TRBJ2-6	many	CASSSTGAGANVLTF
TRBV24-1	TRBJ1-5	NA	CATPGQRQYSNQPQHF
TRBV28	TRBJ2-7	NA	CASSRQGASEQYF
TRBV15	TRBJ1-1	NA	CATSRDFQGEAFF
TRBV12-3/TRBV12-4	TRBJ2-2	many	CASTRGTSGSGELFF
TRBV28	TRBJ2-7	many	CASSRGLAVRPYEQYF
TRBV4-3	TRBJ1-2	many	CASSQVTSLYGYTF
TRBV9	TRBJ2-5	NA	CASSPRTFGETQYF
TRBV2	TRBJ1-1	many	CASQGSRRAAFF
TRBV24-1	TRBJ1-1	many	CATTAAGRDTEAFF
TRBV19	TRBJ2-6	few	CASSIPSYGANVLTF
TRBV11-2	TRBJ2-7	NA	CASSLVSSRRLGEQYF
TRBV11-2	TRBJ2-5	many	CASSLEFQDQETQYF
TRBV10-1	TRBJ2-7	many	CASSEWDRPYEQYF
TRBV2	TRBJ2-7	many	CASSEEVEFYEQYF
TRBV20-1	TRBJ2-7	many	CSASPKGEDYEQYF
TRBV12-3/TRBV12-4	TRBJ2-7	many	CASSGLAGNSYEQYF
TRBV12-5	TRBJ2-5	many	CASALRAGGGETQYF
TRBV15	TRBJ1-5	few	CATSREGYAQPQHF
TRBV27	TRBJ2-4	many	CASSFYPLANSKNIQYF
TRBV2	TRBJ2-7	many	CASAGSSYEQYF
TRBV5-1	TRBJ2-7	many	CASSVSSSYEQYF